Ten or more counts support the clone carrying this T cell receptor (beta chain). RNA transcripts yielded amplified TCR beta CDR3 regions. In the first-round RT-PCR of the TCR CDR3, the HTBI primer set was used. TCRdb fed the multiplex PCR reads into MiXCR, producing one record per CDR3 protein. The repertoire has about 360,000 distinct CDR3 sequences, roughly an eighth of them found once; the top ten carry roughly 8.3%. This entry belongs to a study of T cells in Graves' hyperthyroidism and ophthalmopathy. Study in general: Peripheral blood collection took place at initial diagnosis, before any treatment.

Each patient was aged 18 to 65 and had newly diagnosed hyperthyroidism of under 2 months' duration. The TCR was taken from a woman between 18 and 29 years old with Graves' hyperthyroidism. Specimen: blood.

CDR3: CASSQGREWDIQYF. The CDR3 nucleotides read TGTGCCAGCAGCCAAGGGCGGGAGTGGGACATTCAGTACTTC. The chain carries TRBV3-1 and TRBJ2-4, with TRBD2 identical over 7 bases. The V segment lost 1 base and the J segment 8 bases; nucleotides outside the gene matches: 5. Germline V gene sequence: CDR1 LGHDT, CDR2 YNNKEL (reference sequence). The CDR3 consists of 14 residues.